The clone carrying this T cell receptor (beta chain) was observed a few times. The data originate from a study of blood T cell repertoires in COVID-19. Study at large: T cells, B-cell-depleted T cells, or PBMCs supplied cDNA or gDNA.

In the authors' methods: Quantification of nucleated cells was approximated via reference gene primer amplification. Sequencing was performed with immunoSEQ multiplex PCR; in TCRdb, only in-frame clones are kept and a portion is missing. The DNA gave D and trimming, while V, J and clone size come from that table. The table lists roughly 100,000 clones, 80% to 90% of them singletons, with around 1.6% in the top ten. The V end was cut by 3 bases, the J end by 9 bases, with 12 bases between. Germline V gives CDR1 MNHEY, CDR2 SMNVEV (reference sequence). CDR3 size: 12 residues. The receptor comes from an older man with acute or convalescent COVID-19. The chain recombines TRBV27 with TRBJ2-7; weak D call: TRBD2 (5 bases). The sequenced material came from peripheral blood. CDR3 sequence reads: CASSFPGDGQYF. The CDR3 bases are TGTGCCAGCAGTTTTCCCGGGGATGGGCAGTACTTC.